The 15 T cell receptor beta chains below come from one sample, sequenced in a study of beta chain features in type 1 diabetes. Reverse transcribing all isolated RNA meant expressed TCRB transcripts were sequenced. Measured with immunoSEQ multiplex PCR; TCRdb has only the in-frame clones, and not every one. The sample has hundreds of thousands of clones; roughly 12% are singletons. Study-wide findings and caveats: The study found moderately but significantly shorter TCRB CDR3s in all four CD4+ subsets of Type 1 diabetes patients.

These receptors lack a known antigen. Sample: naive CD4+ T cells from blood. These receptors were obtained from a man aged 18 to 29 with type 1 diabetes.

This clone was recorded a few times. This rearrangement joins TRBV7-8 to TRBJ2-7; D uncertain. V dropped 5 bases and J dropped 6 bases, with 14 bases sitting between them. CDR3 length: 13 residues. In germline, CDR1 is SGHVS, CDR2 FQNEAQ. CDR3 sequence (DNA): TGTGCCAGCAGCCCTGCCCATGTGGGCGAGCAGTACTTC. It codes for CASSPAHVGEQYF.

The chain joins TRBV5-6 to TRBJ2-1, with 10 bases aligning to TRBD1. Per germline, CDR1 SGHDT and CDR2 YYEEEE. After removal of 3 bases from V and 3 bases from J, the junction contained 3 bases not matched to a gene. CDR3 length equals 15 residues. The CDR3 is CASSWGQGFYNEQFF. The CDR3, as DNA: TGTGCCAGCAGCTGGGGACAGGGGTTCTACAATGAGCAGTTCTTC. The variable domain in full, with the rest retrieved from reference TRBV5-6 and TRBJ2-1, is DAGVTQSPTHLIKTRGQQVTLRCSPKSGHDTVSWYQQALGQGPQFIFQYYEEEERQRGNFPDRFSGHQFPNYSSELNVNALLLGDSALYLCASSWGQGFYNEQFFGPGTRLTVL.

V and J are TRBV25-1 and TRBJ1-6; D is perhaps TRBD1 (5 bases). The CDR3 totals 14 residues. The V and J ends lost 1 base and 9 bases respectively, with 10 bases between them. Germline-derived CDR1 and CDR2 are MGHDK and SYGVNS. CDR3 sequence (DNA): TGTGCCAGCAGTGAATTGCATACAGGTTCACCCCTCCACTTT. Translated: CASSELHTGSPLHF.

This clone was detected only a few times. V is TRBV30 and J is TRBJ2-7; D is possibly TRBD1 or TRBD2 (5 bases each). The CDR3 totals 12 residues. Germline assignment: CDR1 GTSNPN and CDR2 SVGIG (reference sequence). Trimming pared 0 bases from V and 6 bases from J, leaving 9 bases between. The CDR3 is CAWSVQEAEQYF. CDR3 DNA sequence: TGTGCCTGGAGTGTACAGGAGGCCGAGCAGTACTTC.

The chain is built from TRBV10-3 and TRBJ2-5; a weak D match, TRBD2 (6 bases). CDR1 ENHRY and CDR2 SYGVKD come from the germline V gene. The CDR3 is 14 residues long. Trimming left V 3 bases short and J 0 bases short, with 8 bases between. The CDR3 here is CAISDGRYQETQYF. The CDR3 coding sequence is TGTGCCATCAGTGATGGGAGGTACCAAGAGACCCAGTACTTC.

This clone was seen a few times. This chain joins TRBV18 and TRBJ1-6, with D unclear. Trimming removed 6 bases from V and 11 bases from J, with 17 bases in between. Germline lookup yields CDR1 KGHSH and CDR2 LQKENI. The CDR3 covers 14 residues. CDR3 in DNA: TGTGCCAGCTCCCCGGGCCAGGTGTCGACACCCCTCCACTTT. Protein: CASSPGQVSTPLHF.

This clone turned up a few times. The chain couples TRBV7-9 to TRBJ1-2, with 7 positions matching TRBD1. This CDR3 spans 12 amino acids. V lost 6 bases, J lost 8 bases, and 6 bases stayed unmatched. The germline gives CDR1 SEHNR, CDR2 FQNEAQ (reference sequence). The CDR3 DNA reads TGTGCCAGCAGAGACGGGACAGAAGGCTACACCTTC. This gives the protein CASRDGTEGYTF.

The chain employs TRBV7-9 and TRBJ1-3; tentatively, D is TRBD1 (5 bases). V lost 5 bases and J lost 0, with 14 bases in between. CDR3 length: 16 amino acids. The germline gives CDR1 SEHNR, CDR2 FQNEAQ (reference sequence). The CDR3 coding sequence is TGTGCCAGCAGCGTAGGTGGGACCCTCTCTGGAAACACCATATATTTT. Translated: CASSVGGTLSGNTIYF.

This clone was recorded a few times. Mismatch with germline at one junction end may stem from a read error. The chain links TRBV28 to TRBJ2-2; 9 nucleotides agree with TRBD2. Germline CDR1 MDHEN, CDR2 SYDVKM. The length of the CDR3 is 13 residues. Here the CDR3 DNA reads TGCCAAGCGGGGGGCATTGGCACCGGGGAGCTGTTTTTT. The encoded protein is CQAGGIGTGELFF.

The V gene is TRBV29-1, the J gene TRBJ1-5; 7 nucleotides line up with TRBD1. This CDR3 comprises 14 residues. The V gene's germline CDR1 is SQVTM and CDR2 ANQGSEA. With V trimmed by 4 bases and J by 7 bases, 10 bases remained unmatched. DNA of the CDR3: TGCAGCGTTGCCTCAGAAGACAGGGACCAGCCCCAGCATTTT. Translating it yields CSVASEDRDQPQHF.

The sample holds a few counts of this clone. This rearrangement joins TRBV29-1 to TRBJ1-2, with 7 bases that match TRBD1. Per germline, CDR1 SQVTM and CDR2 ANQGSEA. This CDR3 has 12 amino acids. The junction had 3 bases not matched to a gene; V was cut back by 4 bases and J by 4 bases. DNA for the CDR3: TGCAGCGTTGGTGACAGGGTCTATGGCTACACCTTC. Residues: CSVGDRVYGYTF.

This clone occurred a few times. Other DNA sequences within the sample encode an identical CDR3. The gene calls are TRBV6-5 and TRBJ1-1, with a possible D match to TRBD1 (5 bases). V was trimmed by 6 bases and J by 0 bases, leaving 8 bases between them. CDR1 is MNHEY and CDR2 is SVGAGI in the germline V gene. This CDR3 comprises 13 residues. The CDR3 coding sequence is TGTGCCAGCAGAAGGGGAATGAACACTGAAGCTTTCTTT. Translating gives CASRRGMNTEAFF.

J is TRBJ1-2 and V is TRBV27; TRBD1 might be the D (5 bases). V shed 6 bases and J shed 5 bases, with 16 bases lying between them. Germline V gives CDR1 MNHEY, CDR2 SMNVEV (reference sequence). The CDR3 covers 14 residues. The CDR3 region is CASSTGLRAYGYTF. The CDR3 DNA reads as TGTGCCAGCAGCACAGGTCTCCGAGCGTATGGCTACACCTTC.

J is TRBJ1-2 and V is TRBV7-6; TRBD1 aligns across 12 bases. Germline V gives CDR1 SGHVS, CDR2 FNYEAQ. V trimming: 3 bases; J trimming: 4 bases; junction bases outside the gene matches: 3. The CDR3 is 15 amino acids. CDR3 residues: CASSLGTGGVYGYTF. The CDR3 coding sequence is TGTGCCAGCAGCTTGGGGACAGGGGGCGTCTATGGCTACACCTTC.

The rearrangement links TRBV30 to TRBJ2-7, with D unresolved. Trimming left V 0 bases short and J 7 bases short, with 7 bases between. The CDR3 covers 11 residues. Germline CDR1 and CDR2: GTSNPN and SVGIG (reference sequence). The CDR3 DNA follows: TGTGCCTGGAGTGTAGCAGTTGAGCAGTACTTC. This codes for CAWSVAVEQYF.